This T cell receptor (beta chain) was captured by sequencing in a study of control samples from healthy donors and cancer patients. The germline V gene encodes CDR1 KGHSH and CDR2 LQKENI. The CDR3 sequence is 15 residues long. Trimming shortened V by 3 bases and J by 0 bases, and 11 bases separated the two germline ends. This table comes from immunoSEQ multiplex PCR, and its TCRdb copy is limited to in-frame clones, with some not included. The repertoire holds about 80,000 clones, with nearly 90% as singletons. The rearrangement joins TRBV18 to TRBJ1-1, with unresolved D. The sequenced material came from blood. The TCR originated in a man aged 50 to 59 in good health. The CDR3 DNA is TGTGCCAGCTCACCGGCCTGGATGGTGAACACTGAAGCTTTCTTT. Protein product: CASSPAWMVNTEAFF.